This T cell receptor (beta chain) emerged from a study of T cell responses to AZD1222 COVID-19 vaccine. Study-wide findings and caveats: Among AZD1222 vaccinees, only 5 to 7 were seropositive at baseline. Vaccine-related CD4 TCRs covered spike, predominating at 160-218 and 743-854. In the spike-specific TCR repertoire, nearly half reportedly target unmutated variant regions.

The V gene's germline CDR1 is SGHNT and CDR2 YENEEA. The CDR3 has 16 amino acids. V was clipped by 5 bases and J by 2 bases; unmatched bases: 8. Repertoires were generated with immunoSEQ multiplex PCR, while TCRdb's copy carries only in-frame clones and drops some. Of 110,000 to 150,000 clones listed, roughly 91% were seen once; the top ten hold about 8.6%. Notes on this clone: What it recognizes is unknown.

The sequencing here drew on peripheral blood, taken on day 0 of AZD1222 vaccination. This receptor was obtained from an adult in good health. This rearrangement joins TRBV11-3 to TRBJ1-1, with 10 bases aligning to TRBD1. The CDR3 spells CASSGGSTGGNTEAFF. For the CDR3, the DNA is TGTGCCAGCAGCGGCGGATCGACAGGGGGCAACACTGAAGCTTTCTTT.